This T cell receptor (beta chain) was observed in a study of identical twins. This clonotype came up once. TCRdb called the 5' RACE reads again in MiXCR, with one record for every CDR3 protein. The sample has roughly 540,000 distinct CDR3 sequences; 20% to 25% are singletons. A further study also used this sample, focusing on T cells expressing NK-cell markers. That work adds: Sequencing of TCR beta repertoires drew on sorted CD3+CD56+NKG2C+, CD3+CD56+NKG2C- and CD3+CD56-NKG2C+ T cells.

The sequencing input was CD4+ T cells sorted from blood. The receptor was derived from a woman younger than 30 in good health.

CDR3 residues: CASSLAWVAGGLNEQFF. The CDR3, as DNA: TGTGCCAGCAGCTTAGCGTGGGTAGCGGGGGGCCTCAATGAGCAGTTCTTC. The chain links TRBV11-3 to TRBJ2-1; 10 nucleotides agree with TRBD2. After removal of 1 base from V and 6 bases from J, the junction contained 9 bases not matched to a gene. Germline lookup yields CDR1 SGHNT and CDR2 YENEEA. The CDR3 contains 17 residues.